The clone carrying this T cell receptor (beta chain) was detected only a few times. The sample comes from a study of shared T cell receptors in the human thymus. The germline CDR1 and CDR2 sequences are SGHDT and YYEEEE. The CDR3 runs to 15 residues. V trimming: 4 bases; J trimming: 0 bases; junction bases outside the gene matches: 7. Produced via immunoSEQ multiplex PCR; TCRdb's table is partial and in-frame only. The table lists about 660,000 clones, around nine tenths of them singletons. A further study also used this sample, focusing on human thymus T cells.

Source material: thymocytes. The chain uses TRBV5-6 and TRBJ2-7; 7 bases map to TRBD1. The clonotype originates from a boy under three years old with a congenital heart defect. DNA of the CDR3: TGTGCCAGCAGCCGGACAGGTCAGAGCTCCTACGAGCAGTACTTC. Translated, it gives CASSRTGQSSYEQYF.